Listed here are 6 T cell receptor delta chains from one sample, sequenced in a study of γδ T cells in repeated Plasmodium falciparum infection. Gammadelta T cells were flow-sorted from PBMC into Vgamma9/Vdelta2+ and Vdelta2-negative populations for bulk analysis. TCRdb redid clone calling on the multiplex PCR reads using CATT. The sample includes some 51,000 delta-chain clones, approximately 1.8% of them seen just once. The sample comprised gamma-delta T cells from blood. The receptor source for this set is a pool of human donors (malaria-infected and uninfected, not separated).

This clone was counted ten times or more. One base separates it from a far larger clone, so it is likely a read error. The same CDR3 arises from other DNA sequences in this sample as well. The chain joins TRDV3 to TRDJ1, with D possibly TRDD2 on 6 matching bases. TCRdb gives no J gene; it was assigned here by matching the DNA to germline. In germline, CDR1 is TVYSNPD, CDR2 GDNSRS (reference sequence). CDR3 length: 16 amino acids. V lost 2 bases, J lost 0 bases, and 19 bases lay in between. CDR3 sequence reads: CAFRFLLGLYTDKLIF. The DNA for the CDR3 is TGTGCCTTTCGCTTCCTGCTAGGACTGTACACCGATAAACTCATCTTT.

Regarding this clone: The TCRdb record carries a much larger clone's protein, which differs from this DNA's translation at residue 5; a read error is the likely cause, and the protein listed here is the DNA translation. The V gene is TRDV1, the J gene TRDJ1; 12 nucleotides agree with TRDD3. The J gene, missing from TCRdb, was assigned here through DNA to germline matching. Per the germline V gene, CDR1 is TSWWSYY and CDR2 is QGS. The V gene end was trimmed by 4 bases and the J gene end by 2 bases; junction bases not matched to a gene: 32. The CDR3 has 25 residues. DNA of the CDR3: TGTGCTCTTGGGGGACCCACCTCCTTCCTACGAGCCTATCGGACTGGGGGATACAGTACCGATAAACTCATCTTT. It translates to CALGGPTSFLRAYRTGGYSTDKLIF.

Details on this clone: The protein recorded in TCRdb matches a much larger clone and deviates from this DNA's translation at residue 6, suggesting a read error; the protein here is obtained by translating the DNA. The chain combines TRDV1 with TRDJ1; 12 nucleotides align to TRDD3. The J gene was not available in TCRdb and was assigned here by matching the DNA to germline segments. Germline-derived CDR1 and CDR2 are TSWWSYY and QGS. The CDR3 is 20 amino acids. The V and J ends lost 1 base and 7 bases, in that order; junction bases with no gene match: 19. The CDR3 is CALGEHPNQGYWGIPTKLIF. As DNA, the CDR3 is TGTGCTCTTGGGGAACATCCGAATCAGGGCTACTGGGGGATACCTACTAAACTCATCTTT.

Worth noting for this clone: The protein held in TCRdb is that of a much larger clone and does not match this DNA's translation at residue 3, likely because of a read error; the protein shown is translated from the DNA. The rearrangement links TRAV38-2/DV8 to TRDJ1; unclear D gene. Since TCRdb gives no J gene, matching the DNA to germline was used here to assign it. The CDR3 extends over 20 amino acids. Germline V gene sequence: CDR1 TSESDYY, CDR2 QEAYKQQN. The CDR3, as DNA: TGTGCTCATAGGAGGGTTTCCCCCTCCGAAGGCCCTCGGTACACCGATAAACTCATCTTT. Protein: CAHRRVSPSEGPRYTDKLIF.

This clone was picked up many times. The CDR3 reads CALGGFLMMRGGGYARHWSDKLIF. CDR3 nucleotides: TGTGCTCTTGGGGGCTTCCTAATGATGCGCGGTGGGGGATACGCTCGTCATTGGTCCGATAAACTCATCTTT. The chain uses TRDV1 and TRDJ1; 11 positions match TRDD3. The J gene, absent from TCRdb, was called here by matching the DNA to germline. Per the germline V gene, CDR1 is TSWWSYY and CDR2 is QGS. Germline trimming cut 4 bases from V and 3 bases from J; bases unmatched to any gene: 31. The CDR3 runs to 24 residues.

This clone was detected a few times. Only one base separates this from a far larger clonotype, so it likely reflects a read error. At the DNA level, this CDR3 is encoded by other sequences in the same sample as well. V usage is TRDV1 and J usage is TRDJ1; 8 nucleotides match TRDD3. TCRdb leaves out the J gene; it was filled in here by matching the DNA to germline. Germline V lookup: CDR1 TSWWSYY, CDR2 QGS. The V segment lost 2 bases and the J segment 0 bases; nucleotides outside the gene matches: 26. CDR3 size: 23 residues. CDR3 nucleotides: TGTGCTCTTGGGGAATTGCTTCCCGCGCGAGGGAGAGGAGGGATACGCGACACCGATAAACTCATCTTT. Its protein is CALGELLPARGRGGIRDTDKLIF.